Below, 14 T cell receptor beta chains from the same sample are listed, as sequenced in a study of blood T cell repertoires in COVID-19. TCRdb keeps only in-frame clones here, not all; method: immunoSEQ multiplex PCR. The sample lists 70,000 or so clones; 79% were seen once. The material sequenced was peripheral blood. These receptor sequences come from a man aged 60-69 years with acute or convalescent COVID-19.

This clone came up a few times. This chain uses TRBV2 with TRBJ2-2, with D hard to call. The CDR3 length is 13 residues. The germline V gene has CDR1 SNHLY and CDR2 FYNNEI. V was shortened by 1 base and J by 7 bases, with 7 bases between the two germline ends. This CDR3 is CASSEVEHGELFF. DNA of the CDR3: TGTGCCAGCAGTGAAGTCGAGCACGGGGAGCTGTTTTTT.

The V call is TRBV19, the J call TRBJ2-7, with D tentatively TRBD1 (6 bases). Per germline, CDR1 LNHDA and CDR2 SQIVND (reference sequence). V was clipped by 3 bases and J by 3 bases, with 18 bases between them. This CDR3 region has 16 residues. The CDR3 sequence: CASSIRAQPGHYEQYF. CDR3 DNA sequence: TGTGCCAGTAGTATCAGGGCGCAGCCGGGACACTACGAGCAGTACTTC.

The CDR3 DNA is TGTGCCAGCAGCCAAGAGGCGCGGCTAGCGGGGCCCCCCCGGGAGCTGTTTTTT. Translated, it gives CASSQEARLAGPPRELFF. The chain links TRBV14 to TRBJ2-2, with 9 nucleotides matching TRBD2. J was trimmed by 9 bases and V by 0 bases; bases with no gene match: 14. Germline V gene lookup returns CDR1 SGHDN and CDR2 FVKESK. This CDR3 is 18 amino acids long.

V gene TRBV3-1 (or the pseudogene TRBV3-2) combines with J gene TRBJ2-1; 8 bases match TRBD2. The germline V gene encodes CDR1 LGHDT and CDR2 YNNKEL (reference sequence). V trimming: 3 bases; J trimming: 3 bases; junction bases outside the gene matches: 10. CDR3 length equals 17 residues. DNA of the CDR3: TGTGCCAGCAGCCACCGCGGGGGGCGGGGGGACTACAATGAGCAGTTCTTC. Protein: CASSHRGGRGDYNEQFF.

The V gene is TRBV3-1 (or the pseudogene TRBV3-2), the J gene TRBJ2-3; tentatively, D is TRBD2 (5 bases). The V gene's germline CDR1 is LGHDT and CDR2 YNNKEL (reference sequence). The V end was cut by 4 bases, the J end by 5 bases, with 13 bases between. The CDR3 covers 14 residues. The CDR3 region has the DNA TGTGCCAGCAGCCTAGTGAACCGGGGAGATACGCAGTATTTT. Translated: CASSLVNRGDTQYF.

The V call is TRBV27, the J call TRBJ1-1; 7 bases are shared with TRBD1. Germline lookup yields CDR1 MNHEY and CDR2 SMNVEV (reference sequence). The length of the CDR3 is 14 residues. J lost 2 bases, V lost 4 bases, and 4 bases had no gene match. The DNA for the CDR3 is TGTGCCAGCAGTTACAGGGGTGCAAACACTGAAGCTTTCTTT. Translation gives CASSYRGANTEAFF.

The chain links TRBV4-3 to TRBJ1-4; D gene ambiguous. The CDR3 is 15 residues long. Germline V CDR1 and CDR2: LGHNA, YSLEER. V was clipped by 1 base and J by 5 bases, with 11 bases between them. CDR3 DNA: TGCGCCAGCAGCCAAGGACGCGGGTCCAATGAAAAACTGTTTTTT. Amino acids: CASSQGRGSNEKLFF.

This chain connects TRBV29-1 to TRBJ2-5, with 8 bases lining up with TRBD1. V dropped 8 bases and J dropped 0; count of bases not matched to a gene: 5. The CDR3 spans 13 residues. Looked up from germline, CDR1 is SQVTM and CDR2 is ANQGSEA. This CDR3 is CSTRTGYQETQYF. For the CDR3, the DNA is TGCAGCACCCGGACAGGGTACCAAGAGACCCAGTACTTC. Complete variable domain (other parts from reference TRBV29-1 and TRBJ2-5): SAVISQKPSRDICQRGTSLTIQCQVDSQVTMMFWYRQQPGQSLTLIATANQGSEATYESGFVIDKFPISRPNLTFSTLTVSNMSPEDSSIYLCSTRTGYQETQYFGPGTRLLVL.

This clone was counted many times. The chain links TRBV5-6 to TRBJ1-2; 8 bases align to TRBD1. The germline V gene encodes CDR1 SGHDT and CDR2 YYEEEE. The CDR3 is 16 residues long. With 3 bases clipped from V and 4 bases from J, the junction kept 11 bases outside the gene matches. CDR3 loop: CASSSNTGGQAYGYTF. In nucleotides, the CDR3 is TGTGCCAGCAGCTCCAATACGGGGGGACAGGCCTATGGCTACACCTTC.

The gene calls are TRBV3-1 (or the pseudogene TRBV3-2) and TRBJ1-6, with a possible D match to TRBD1 (5 bases). CDR1 and CDR2 (germline): LGHDT, YNNKEL (reference sequence). The ends were cut back, 7 bases at V and 7 bases at J, with 17 bases in the middle. The CDR3 covers 15 residues. CDR3 in DNA: TGTGCCAGCACCCCAAGATATCCAGGGAATTCACCCCTCCACTTT. As protein: CASTPRYPGNSPLHF.

The rearrangement uses TRBV5-5 and TRBJ1-5, with TRBD1 as a possible D gene (6 bases). The CDR3 covers 14 residues. The V end lost 3 bases, the J end lost 6 bases, and 13 bases lay between the germline ends. Germline CDR1 SGHKS, CDR2 YYEKEE (reference sequence). In DNA, the CDR3 is TGTGCCAGCAGCTCCCAAGGGGGTCTTCAGCCCCAGCATTTT. Amino acids: CASSSQGGLQPQHF.

A single count supports this clone. The V gene is TRBV24-1, the J gene TRBJ2-3, with 7 positions matching TRBD2. V was pared by 4 bases and J by 2 bases, with 8 bases of the junction left unmatched. From germline, CDR1 is KGHDR and CDR2 SFDVKD. The CDR3 totals 16 residues. CDR3 coding DNA: TGTGCCACCAGTGAACGGGACTACAGATCCACAGATACGCAGTATTTT. This gives the protein CATSERDYRSTDTQYF.

The chain carries TRBV5-1 and TRBJ2-3, with D tentatively TRBD1 (5 bases). CDR1 is SGHRS, CDR2 YFSETQ, per germline. Trimming removed 4 bases from V and 1 base from J, with 13 bases in between. CDR3 length equals 15 residues. CDR3 sequence: CASSPTRVGTDTQYF. The DNA for the CDR3 is TGCGCCAGCAGCCCTACCAGGGTGGGCACAGATACGCAGTATTTT.

This sequence joins TRBV19 and TRBJ2-2, with a possible D match to TRBD1 (6 bases). V gave up 1 base and J gave up 5 bases, with 8 bases separating them. Germline-derived CDR1 and CDR2 are LNHDA and SQIVND (reference sequence). This CDR3 is 14 amino acids long. CDR3 bases: TGTGCCAGTAGTATAGGAAGGGGGACCGGGGAGCTGTTTTTT. It codes for CASSIGRGTGELFF.